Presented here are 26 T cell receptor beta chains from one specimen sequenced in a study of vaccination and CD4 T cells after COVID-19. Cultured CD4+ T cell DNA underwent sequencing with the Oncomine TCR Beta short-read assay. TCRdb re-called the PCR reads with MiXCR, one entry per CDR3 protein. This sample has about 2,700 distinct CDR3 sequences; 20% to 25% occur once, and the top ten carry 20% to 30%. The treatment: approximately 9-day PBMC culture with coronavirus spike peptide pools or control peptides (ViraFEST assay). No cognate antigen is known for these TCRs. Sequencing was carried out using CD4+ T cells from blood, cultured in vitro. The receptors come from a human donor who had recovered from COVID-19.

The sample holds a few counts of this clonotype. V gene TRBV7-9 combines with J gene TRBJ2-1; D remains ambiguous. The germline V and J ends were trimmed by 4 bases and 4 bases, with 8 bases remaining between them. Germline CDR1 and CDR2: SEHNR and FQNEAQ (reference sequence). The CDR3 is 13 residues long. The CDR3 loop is CASSSSGYNEQFF. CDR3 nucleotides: TGTGCCAGCAGCTCAAGTGGGTACAATGAGCAGTTCTTC.

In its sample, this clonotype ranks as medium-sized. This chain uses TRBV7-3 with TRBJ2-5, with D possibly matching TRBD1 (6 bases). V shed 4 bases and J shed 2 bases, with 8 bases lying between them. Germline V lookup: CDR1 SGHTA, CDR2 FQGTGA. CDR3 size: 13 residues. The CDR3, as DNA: TGTGCCAGCAGCTACGGACAGCAAGAGACCCAGTACTTC. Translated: CASSYGQQETQYF.

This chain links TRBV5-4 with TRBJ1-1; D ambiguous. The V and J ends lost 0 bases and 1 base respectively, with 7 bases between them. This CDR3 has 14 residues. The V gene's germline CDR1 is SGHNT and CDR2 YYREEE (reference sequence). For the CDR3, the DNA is TGTGCCAGCAGCTTGGCGTCACAGAACACTGAAGCTTTCTTT. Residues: CASSLASQNTEAFF.

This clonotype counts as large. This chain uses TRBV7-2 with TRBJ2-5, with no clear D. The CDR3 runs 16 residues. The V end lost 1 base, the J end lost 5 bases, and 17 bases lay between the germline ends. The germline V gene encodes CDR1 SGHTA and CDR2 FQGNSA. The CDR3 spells CASSLVAASQWETQYF. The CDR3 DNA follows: TGTGCCAGCAGCTTAGTCGCAGCAAGCCAGTGGGAGACCCAGTACTTC.

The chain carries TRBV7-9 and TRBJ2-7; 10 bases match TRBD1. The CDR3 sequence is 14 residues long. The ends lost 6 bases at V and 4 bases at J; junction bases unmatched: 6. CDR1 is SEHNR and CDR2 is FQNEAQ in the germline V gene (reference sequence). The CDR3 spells CASRGTGVGYEQYF. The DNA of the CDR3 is TGTGCCAGCAGGGGGACAGGGGTTGGATACGAGCAGTACTTC.

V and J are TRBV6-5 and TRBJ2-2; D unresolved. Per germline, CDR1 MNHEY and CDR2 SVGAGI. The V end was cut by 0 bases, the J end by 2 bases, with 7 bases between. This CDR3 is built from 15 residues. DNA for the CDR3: TGTGCCAGCAGTTACTCGATCATTAACACCGGGGAGCTGTTTTTT. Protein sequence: CASSYSIINTGELFF.

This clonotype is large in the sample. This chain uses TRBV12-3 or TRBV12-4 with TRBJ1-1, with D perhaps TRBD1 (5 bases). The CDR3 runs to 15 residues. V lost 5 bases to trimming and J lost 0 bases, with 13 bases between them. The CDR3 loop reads CASSLRWGMNTEAFF. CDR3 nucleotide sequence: TGTGCCAGCAGTCTCCGGTGGGGGATGAACACTGAAGCTTTCTTT.

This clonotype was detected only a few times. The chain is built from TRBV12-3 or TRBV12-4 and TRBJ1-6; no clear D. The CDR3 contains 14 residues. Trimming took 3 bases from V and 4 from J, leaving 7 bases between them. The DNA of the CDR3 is TGTGCCAGCAGTTTGGATGGGTATAATTCACCCCTCCACTTT. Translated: CASSLDGYNSPLHF.

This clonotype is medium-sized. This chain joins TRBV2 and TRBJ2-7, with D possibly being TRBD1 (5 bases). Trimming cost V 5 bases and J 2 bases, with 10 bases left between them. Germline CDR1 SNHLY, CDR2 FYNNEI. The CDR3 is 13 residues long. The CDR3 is CASSRDRTYEQYF. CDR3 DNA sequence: TGTGCCAGCAGTCGAGACAGAACCTACGAGCAGTACTTC.

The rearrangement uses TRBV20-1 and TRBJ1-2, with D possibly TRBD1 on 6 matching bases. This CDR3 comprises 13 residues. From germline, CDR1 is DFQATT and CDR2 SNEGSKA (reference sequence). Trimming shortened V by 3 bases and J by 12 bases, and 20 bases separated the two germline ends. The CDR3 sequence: CSASSRGGGFHTF. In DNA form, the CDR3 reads TGCAGTGCTAGCAGCCGCGGGGGCGGATTCCACACCTTC.

The CDR3 region has the DNA TGCGCCAGCAGCCAATTACTAGCGGGAGGGTCCTACGAGCAGTACTTC. Its translation: CASSQLLAGGSYEQYF. The chain is built from TRBV4-3 and TRBJ2-7; 13 bases map to TRBD2. J was trimmed by 1 base and V by 2 bases; bases with no gene match: 2. The germline gives CDR1 LGHNA, CDR2 YSLEER. The CDR3 has 16 residues.

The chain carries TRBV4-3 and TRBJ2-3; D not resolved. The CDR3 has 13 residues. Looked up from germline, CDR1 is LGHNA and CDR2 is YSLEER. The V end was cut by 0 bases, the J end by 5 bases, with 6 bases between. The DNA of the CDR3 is TGCGCCAGCAGCCAAGATCAGAGAGATACGCAGTATTTT. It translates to CASSQDQRDTQYF.

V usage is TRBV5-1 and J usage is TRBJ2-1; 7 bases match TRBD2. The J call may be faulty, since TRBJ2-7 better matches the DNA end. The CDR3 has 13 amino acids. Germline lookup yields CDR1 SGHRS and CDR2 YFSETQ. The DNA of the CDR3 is TGCGCCAGCAGCCGCGGGGGATGGTACGAGCAGTACTTC. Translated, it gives CASSRGGWYEQYF.

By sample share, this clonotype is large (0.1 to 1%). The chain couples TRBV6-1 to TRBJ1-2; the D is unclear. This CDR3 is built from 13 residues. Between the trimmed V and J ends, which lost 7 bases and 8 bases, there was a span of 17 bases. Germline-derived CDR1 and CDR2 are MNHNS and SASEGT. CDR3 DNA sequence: TGTGCCAGCAATCGGAACAGTCTCTGGGGCTACACCTTC. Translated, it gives CASNRNSLWGYTF.

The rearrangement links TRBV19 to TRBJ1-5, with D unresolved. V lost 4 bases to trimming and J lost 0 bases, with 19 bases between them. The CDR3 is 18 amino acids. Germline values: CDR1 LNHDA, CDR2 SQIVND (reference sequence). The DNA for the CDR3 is TGTGCCAGTAGTAGCCAGCAACTAAGGTCAAATAGCAATCAGCCCCAGCATTTT. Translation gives CASSSQQLRSNSNQPQHF.

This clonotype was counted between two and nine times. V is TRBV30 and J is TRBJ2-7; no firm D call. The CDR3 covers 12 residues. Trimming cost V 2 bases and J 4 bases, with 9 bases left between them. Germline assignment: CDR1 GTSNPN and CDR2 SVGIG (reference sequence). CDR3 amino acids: CAWSPDRYEQYF. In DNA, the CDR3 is TGTGCCTGGAGTCCGGACCGGTACGAGCAGTACTTC.

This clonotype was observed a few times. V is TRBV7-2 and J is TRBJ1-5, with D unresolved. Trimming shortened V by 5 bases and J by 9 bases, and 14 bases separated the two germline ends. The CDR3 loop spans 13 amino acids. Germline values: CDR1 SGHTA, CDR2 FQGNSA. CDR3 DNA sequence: TGTGCCAGCAGCCAACCCCCTAGTCGGCCCCAGCATTTT. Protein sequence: CASSQPPSRPQHF.

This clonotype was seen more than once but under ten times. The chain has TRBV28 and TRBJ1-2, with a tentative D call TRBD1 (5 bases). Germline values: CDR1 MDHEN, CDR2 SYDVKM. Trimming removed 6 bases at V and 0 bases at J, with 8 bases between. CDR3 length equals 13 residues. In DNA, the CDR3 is TGTGCCAGCAGCCAGACAGCTAACTATGGCTACACCTTC. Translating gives CASSQTANYGYTF.

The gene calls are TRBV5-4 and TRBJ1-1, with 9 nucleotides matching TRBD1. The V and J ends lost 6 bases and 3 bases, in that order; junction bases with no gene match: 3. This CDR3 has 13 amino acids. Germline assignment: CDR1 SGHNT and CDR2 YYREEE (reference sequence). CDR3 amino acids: CASNRGRDTEAFF. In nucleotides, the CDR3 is TGTGCCAGCAACAGGGGGCGAGACACTGAAGCTTTCTTT.

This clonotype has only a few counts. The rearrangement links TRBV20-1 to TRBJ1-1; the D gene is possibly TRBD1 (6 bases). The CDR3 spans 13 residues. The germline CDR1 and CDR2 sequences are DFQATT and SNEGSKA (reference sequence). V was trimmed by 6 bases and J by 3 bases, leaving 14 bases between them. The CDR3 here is CSAWDTRDTEAFF. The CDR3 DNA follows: TGCAGTGCGTGGGACACGAGGGACACTGAAGCTTTCTTT.

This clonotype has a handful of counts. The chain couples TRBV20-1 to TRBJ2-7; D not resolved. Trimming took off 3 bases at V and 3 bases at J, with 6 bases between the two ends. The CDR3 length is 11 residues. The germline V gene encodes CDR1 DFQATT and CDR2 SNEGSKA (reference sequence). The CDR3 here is CSARIDYEQYF. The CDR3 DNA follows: TGCAGTGCTAGGATAGACTACGAGCAGTACTTC.

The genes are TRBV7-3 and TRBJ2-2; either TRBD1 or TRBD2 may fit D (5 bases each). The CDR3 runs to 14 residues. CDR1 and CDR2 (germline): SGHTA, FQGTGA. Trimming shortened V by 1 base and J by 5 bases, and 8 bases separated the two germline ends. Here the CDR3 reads CASSLRGGTGELFF. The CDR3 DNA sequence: TGTGCCAGCAGCTTAAGGGGCGGGACCGGGGAGCTGTTTTTT.

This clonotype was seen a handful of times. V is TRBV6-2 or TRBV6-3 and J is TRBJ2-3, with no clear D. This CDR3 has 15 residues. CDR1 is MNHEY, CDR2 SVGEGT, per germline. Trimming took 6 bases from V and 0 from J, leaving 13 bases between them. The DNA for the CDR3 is TGTGCCAGCAGCCACAGAGGTTTTAGCACAGATACGCAGTATTTT. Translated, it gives CASSHRGFSTDTQYF.

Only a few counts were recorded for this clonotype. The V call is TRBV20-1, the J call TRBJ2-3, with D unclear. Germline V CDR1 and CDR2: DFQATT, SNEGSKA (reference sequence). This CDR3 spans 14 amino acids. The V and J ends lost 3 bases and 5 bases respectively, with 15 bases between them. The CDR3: CSARNPRTLDTQYF. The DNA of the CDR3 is TGCAGTGCTAGGAACCCCCGGACGTTAGATACGCAGTATTTT.

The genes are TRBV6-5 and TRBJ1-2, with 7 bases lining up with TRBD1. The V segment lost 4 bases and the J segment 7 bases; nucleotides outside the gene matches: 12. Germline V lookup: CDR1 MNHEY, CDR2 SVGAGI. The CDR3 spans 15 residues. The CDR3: CASSLNAGTDLGYTF. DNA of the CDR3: TGTGCCAGCAGTTTAAATGCCGGGACAGATCTTGGCTACACCTTC.

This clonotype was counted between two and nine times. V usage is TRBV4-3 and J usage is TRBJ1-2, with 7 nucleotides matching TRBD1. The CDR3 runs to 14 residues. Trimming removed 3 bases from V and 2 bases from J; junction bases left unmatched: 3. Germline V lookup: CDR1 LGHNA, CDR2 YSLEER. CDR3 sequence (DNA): TGCGCCAGCAGCCACTTGACAGGGAACTATGGCTACACCTTC. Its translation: CASSHLTGNYGYTF.